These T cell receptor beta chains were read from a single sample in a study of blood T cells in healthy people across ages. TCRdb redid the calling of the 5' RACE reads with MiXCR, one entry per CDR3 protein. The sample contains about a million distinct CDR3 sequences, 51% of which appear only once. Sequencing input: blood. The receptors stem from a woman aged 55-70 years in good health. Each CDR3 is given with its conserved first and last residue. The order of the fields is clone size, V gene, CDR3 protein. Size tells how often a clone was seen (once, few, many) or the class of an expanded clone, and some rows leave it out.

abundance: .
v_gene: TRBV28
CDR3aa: CASSLFRQGPYKQYF

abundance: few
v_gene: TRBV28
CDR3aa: CASRGAGVTGANVLTF

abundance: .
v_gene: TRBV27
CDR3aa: CASSHPSSGRGNEQFF

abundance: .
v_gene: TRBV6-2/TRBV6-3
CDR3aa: CASSYGLSTYSNQPQHF

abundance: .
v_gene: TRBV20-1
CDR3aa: CSARDVGAGMYEQYF

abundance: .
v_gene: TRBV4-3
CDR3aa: CASSHSRLGSGETQYF

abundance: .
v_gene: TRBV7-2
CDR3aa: CASSLAVRAYTEAFF

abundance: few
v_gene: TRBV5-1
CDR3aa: CASSPLQPSTDTQYF

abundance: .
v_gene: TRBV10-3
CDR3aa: CAISERTSSYEQYF

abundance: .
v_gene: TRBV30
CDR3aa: CAWSVLPGVQFF

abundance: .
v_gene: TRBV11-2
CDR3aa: CASRRTGRIYTEAFF

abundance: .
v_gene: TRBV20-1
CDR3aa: CSARTEGSYNEQFF

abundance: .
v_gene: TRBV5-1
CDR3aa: CASRGRYSDNGQFF

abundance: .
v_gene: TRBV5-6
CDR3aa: CASSYSDRGLHEQYF

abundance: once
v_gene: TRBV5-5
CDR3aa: CASLRGQGRNTGELFF

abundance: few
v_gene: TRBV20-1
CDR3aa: CSAATGTHYGYTF

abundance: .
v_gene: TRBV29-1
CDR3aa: CSVGARGRKRDTQYF

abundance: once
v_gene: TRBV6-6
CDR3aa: CAGSYGGGDTQYF

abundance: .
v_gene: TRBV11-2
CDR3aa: CASSSGRAQTQYF

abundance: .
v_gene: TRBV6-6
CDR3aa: CASSYGGGRAADTQYF

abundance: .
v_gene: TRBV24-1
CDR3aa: CATSDFPSPAGELFF

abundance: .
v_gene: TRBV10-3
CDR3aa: CAISGRLAGDSNGYAF

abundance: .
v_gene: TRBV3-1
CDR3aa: CASSQEGTGFHEQFF

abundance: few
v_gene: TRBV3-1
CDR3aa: CASRRGGSSYEQYF

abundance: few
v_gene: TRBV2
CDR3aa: CASAGTGGLEQYF

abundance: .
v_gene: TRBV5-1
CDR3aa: CASSLEAPPSGTDTQYF

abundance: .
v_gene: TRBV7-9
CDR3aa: CASSLVGDEKLFF

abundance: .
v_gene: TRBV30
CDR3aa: CAWSEGFRSYEQYF

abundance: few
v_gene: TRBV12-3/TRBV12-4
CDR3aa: CASGVGYGYTF

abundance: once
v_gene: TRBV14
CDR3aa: CASSPVEAVSSYEQYF

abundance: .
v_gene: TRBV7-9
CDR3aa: CASNLGRDGRGYNEQFF

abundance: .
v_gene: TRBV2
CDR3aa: CASRGTAQSGEQYF

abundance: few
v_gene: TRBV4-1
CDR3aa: CASSQFSLARSSYEQYF

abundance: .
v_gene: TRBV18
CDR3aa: CASSPEVQGGAEFF

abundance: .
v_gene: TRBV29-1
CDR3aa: CSVVFSYNEQFF

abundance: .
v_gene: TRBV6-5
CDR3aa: CASKDRGSDTQYF

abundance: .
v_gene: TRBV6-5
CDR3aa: CASSHRGSAGGYSYEQYF

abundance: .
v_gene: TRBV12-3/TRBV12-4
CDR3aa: CASKLPGIGETQYF

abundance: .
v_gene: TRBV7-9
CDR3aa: CASSLGLIQGTQYF

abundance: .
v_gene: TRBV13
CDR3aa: CASSLRGGANVLTF

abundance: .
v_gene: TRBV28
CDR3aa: CASSWGIYNEQFF

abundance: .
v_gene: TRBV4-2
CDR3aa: CASSQDRSRANQPQHF

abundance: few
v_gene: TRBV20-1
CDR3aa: CSAQASGYEQYF

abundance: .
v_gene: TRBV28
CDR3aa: CASSFVSARRETQYF

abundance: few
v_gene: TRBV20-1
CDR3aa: CSAYNAWDTAYEQYF

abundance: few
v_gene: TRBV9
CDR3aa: CASSVTSGSHEQYF

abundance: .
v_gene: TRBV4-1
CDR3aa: CASSQAAGLVNEQFF